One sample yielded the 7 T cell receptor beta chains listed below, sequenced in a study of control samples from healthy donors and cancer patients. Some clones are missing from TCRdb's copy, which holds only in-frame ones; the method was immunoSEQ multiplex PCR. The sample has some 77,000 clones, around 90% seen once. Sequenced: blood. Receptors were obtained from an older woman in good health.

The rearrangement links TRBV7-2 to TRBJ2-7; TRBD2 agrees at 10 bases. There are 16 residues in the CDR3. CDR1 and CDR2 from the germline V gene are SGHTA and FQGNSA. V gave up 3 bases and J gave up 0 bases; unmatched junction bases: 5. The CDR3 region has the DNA TGTGCCAGCAGCTTTCTAGCGGGGGTCAGCTCCTACGAGCAGTACTTC. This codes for CASSFLAGVSSYEQYF.

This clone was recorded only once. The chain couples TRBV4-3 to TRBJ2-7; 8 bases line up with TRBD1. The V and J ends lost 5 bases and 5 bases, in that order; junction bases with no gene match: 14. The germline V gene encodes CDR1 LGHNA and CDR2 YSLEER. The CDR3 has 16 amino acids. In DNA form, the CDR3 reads TGCGCCAGCAGCTTACAGAGGGGGTCAGGGGGCAACGAGCAGTACTTC. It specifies CASSLQRGSGGNEQYF.

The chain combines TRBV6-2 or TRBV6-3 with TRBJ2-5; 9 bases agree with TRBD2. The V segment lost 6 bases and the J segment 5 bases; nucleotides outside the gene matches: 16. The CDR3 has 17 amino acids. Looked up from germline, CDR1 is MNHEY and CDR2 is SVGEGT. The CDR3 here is CASSLGPGLAGYETQYF. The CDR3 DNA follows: TGTGCCAGCAGCCTAGGCCCGGGTCTAGCGGGATATGAGACCCAGTACTTC.

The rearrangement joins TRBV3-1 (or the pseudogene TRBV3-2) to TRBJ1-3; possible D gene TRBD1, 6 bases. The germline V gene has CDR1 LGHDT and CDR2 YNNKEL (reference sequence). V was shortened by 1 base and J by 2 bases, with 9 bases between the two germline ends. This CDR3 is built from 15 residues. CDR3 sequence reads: CASSQVGGPGNTIYF. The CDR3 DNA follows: TGTGCCAGCAGCCAAGTCGGGGGGCCTGGAAACACCATATATTTT.

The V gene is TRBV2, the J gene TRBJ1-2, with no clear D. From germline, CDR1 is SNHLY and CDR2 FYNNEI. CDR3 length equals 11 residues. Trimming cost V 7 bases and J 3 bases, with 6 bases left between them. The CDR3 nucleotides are TGTGCCAGCAACAGATACTATGGCTACACCTTC. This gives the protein CASNRYYGYTF.

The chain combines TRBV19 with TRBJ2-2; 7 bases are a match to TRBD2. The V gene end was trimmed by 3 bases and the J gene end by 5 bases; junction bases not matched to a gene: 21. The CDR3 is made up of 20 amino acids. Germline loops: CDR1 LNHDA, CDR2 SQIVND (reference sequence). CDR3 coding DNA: TGTGCCAGTAGTATCTTCCGGGAGGAGGTTATCGATTGGTCTACCGGGGAGCTGTTTTTT. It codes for CASSIFREEVIDWSTGELFF.

The CDR3 bases are TGTGCCAGCAGTTACTCCGGGACAGGAGAGTACGAGCAGTACTTC. Translating gives CASSYSGTGEYEQYF. The chain is built from TRBV6-5 and TRBJ2-7, with 8 bases matching TRBD1. The junction had 5 bases not matched to a gene; V was cut back by 0 bases and J by 4 bases. CDR1 MNHEY and CDR2 SVGAGI come from the germline V gene. This CDR3 is 15 amino acids long.